The 2 T cell receptor beta chains given below trace back to one sample, sequenced in a study of PD-1 blockade in classical Hodgkin lymphoma. The repertoire was sequenced with immunoSEQ multiplex PCR; TCRdb's copy has only in-frame clones and lacks some. The sample consists of more than 7,000 clones, just over 85% of them appearing once. Relapse was seen in all patients after autologous stem cell transplantation, and brentuximab vedotin exposure was variable. From thawed PBMCs, magnetic negative selection was used to isolate the CD8+ T cells. The sample in question was CD8+ T cells from blood, obtained at baseline. Receptor source: a human donor with classical Hodgkin lymphoma.

As for this clone: Relative to the germline gene, one junction end is altered; a read error may explain this. The chain links TRBV9 to TRBJ2-6; D might be TRBD1 (5 bases). The CDR3 is 16 residues long. Germline V gives CDR1 SGDLS, CDR2 YYNGEE. CDR3 in DNA: TGTGCCAGCAGCGAGGCAGGACACTCTGGGACCAACGTCCTGACTTTC. It specifies CASSEAGHSGTNVLTF.

This chain joins TRBV27 and TRBJ2-7; TRBD1 aligns across 7 bases. V shed 6 bases and J 5 bases; nucleotides not matched to a gene: 16. Germline CDR1 and CDR2: MNHEY and SMNVEV (reference sequence). The CDR3 consists of 16 residues. The CDR3 coding sequence is TGTGCCAGCAGCCTACAGGGGCCCACGACCATCCACGAGCAGTACTTC. This encodes CASSLQGPTTIHEQYF.